Following are 16 T cell receptor beta chains from one sample sequenced in a study of T-cell reconstitution after alpha-beta-depleted transplantation in children. A library of TCRbeta sequences, prepared with unique molecular identifiers, was generated. TCRdb reprocessed the PCR reads via MiXCR and lists one record per CDR3 protein. Of some 300,000 distinct CDR3 sequences in the sample, around a tenth are singletons; the top ten hold 2% to 3%. Sequencing was performed on PBMCs from the stem cell graft donor, taken from the stem cell graft. The receptors come from a human donor who donated a stem cell graft to a child with acute lymphoblastic leukemia.

The V and J genes are TRBV7-2 and TRBJ1-2, with D possibly matching TRBD1 (6 bases). Trimming removed 5 bases at V and 10 bases at J, with 14 bases between. Germline V gene data show CDR1 as SGHTA and CDR2 as FQGNSA. The CDR3 runs 12 residues. The CDR3 sequence: CASSPTDRIYTF. CDR3 DNA: TGTGCCAGCAGCCCGACCGACAGGATCTACACCTTC.

This sequence joins TRBV12-3 or TRBV12-4 and TRBJ2-3; D call uncertain. The CDR3 loop spans 12 amino acids. Trimming pared 7 bases from V and 0 bases from J, leaving 5 bases between. In nucleotides, the CDR3 is TGTGCCAGCACTGTAAGCACAGATACGCAGTATTTT. The encoded protein is CASTVSTDTQYF.

This clonotype was detected ten times or more. This chain uses TRBV9 with TRBJ2-7; perhaps TRBD1 as D (5 bases). CDR3 length equals 14 residues. V lost 0 bases to trimming and J lost 12 bases, with 19 bases between them. Looked up from germline, CDR1 is SGDLS and CDR2 is YYNGEE. The CDR3: CASSVEQDSNSLYF. The CDR3 DNA sequence: TGTGCCAGCAGCGTAGAACAGGATTCCAATTCTCTGTACTTC.

This clonotype was observed a few times. The chain combines TRBV18 with TRBJ1-4, with TRBD1 as a possible D gene (6 bases). In germline, CDR1 is KGHSH, CDR2 LQKENI. The germline V and J ends were trimmed by 3 bases and 0 bases, with 11 bases remaining between them. There are 16 residues in the CDR3. This CDR3 reads CASSPRTGPTNEKLFF. CDR3 DNA: TGTGCCAGCTCACCGCGCACAGGGCCAACTAATGAAAAACTGTTTTTT. Combining the CDR3 with reference TRBV18 and TRBJ1-4 gives the whole variable domain NAGVMQNPRHLVRRRGQEARLRCSPMKGHSHVYWYRQLPEEGLKFMVYLQKENIIDESGMPKERFSAEFPKEGPSILRIQQVVRGDSAAYFCASSPRTGPTNEKLFFGSGTQLSVL.

The count of this clonotype is one. V gene TRBV5-1 combines with J gene TRBJ2-7; 7 bases align to TRBD2. This CDR3 is 13 amino acids long. Trimming cost V 2 bases and J 6 bases; bases outside gene matches: 5. CDR1 is SGHRS and CDR2 is YFSETQ in the germline V gene. The CDR3 protein is CASSFSRETEQYF. The CDR3 nucleotides read TGCGCCAGCAGCTTCTCGCGGGAGACCGAGCAGTACTTC.

This clonotype was found many times. The V call is TRBV4-1, the J call TRBJ2-1, with D perhaps matching TRBD2 (5 bases). The V gene's germline CDR1 is MGHRA and CDR2 YSYEKL. Trimming cost V 2 bases and J 6 bases, with 20 bases left between them. The CDR3 totals 17 residues. This CDR3 is CASSQHTLLGRGNEQFF. As DNA, the CDR3 is TGCGCCAGCAGCCAACATACCCTACTGGGCCGGGGCAATGAGCAGTTCTTC.

This clonotype was seen only once. The genes are TRBV30 and TRBJ1-2, with 7 positions matching TRBD1. V dropped 8 bases and J dropped 5; count of bases not matched to a gene: 2. This CDR3 has 10 amino acids. Looked up from germline, CDR1 is GTSNPN and CDR2 is SVGIG (reference sequence). The CDR3 nucleotides are TGTGCCGAGGGGGCTTATGGCTACACCTTC. Its translation is CAEGAYGYTF.

This clonotype was counted between two and nine times. The CDR3 sequence is CASRPRGDYGYTF. DNA for the CDR3: TGTGCCAGCAGACCCAGGGGAGACTATGGCTACACCTTC. J is TRBJ1-2 and V is TRBV12-3 or TRBV12-4; TRBD1 is a possible D gene (6 bases). This CDR3 spans 13 amino acids. Deletions cut 6 bases from V and 3 bases from J, with 11 bases between.

This clonotype was found a few times. The chain employs TRBV7-6 and TRBJ2-3, with TRBD2 matching 15 bases. V shed 5 bases and J 1 base; nucleotides not matched to a gene: 4. This CDR3 is built from 17 residues. Germline assignment: CDR1 SGHVS and CDR2 FNYEAQ. For the CDR3, the DNA is TGTGCCAGCAGCGGACTAGCGGGAGGGCCGGGCACAGATACGCAGTATTTT. This codes for CASSGLAGGPGTDTQYF.

The chain uses TRBV20-1 and TRBJ2-3; D ambiguous. Per germline, CDR1 DFQATT and CDR2 SNEGSKA (reference sequence). The CDR3 loop spans 15 amino acids. Trimming removed 6 bases at V and 4 bases at J, with 20 bases between. In DNA, the CDR3 is TGCAGTGCCGTCGACACAACGAAGAGGTCAGATACGCAGTATTTT. Protein: CSAVDTTKRSDTQYF.

This chain joins TRBV11-3 and TRBJ2-1; D might be TRBD2 (6 bases). The V and J ends lost 2 bases and 13 bases respectively, with 12 bases between them. In germline, CDR1 is SGHNT, CDR2 YENEEA. The CDR3 is 12 residues long. Here the CDR3 DNA reads TGTGCCAGCAGCTTACTTACTAGCAAACAGTTCTTC. Residues: CASSLLTSKQFF.

This chain links TRBV27 with TRBJ1-5; D is perhaps TRBD1 (5 bases). Germline V lookup: CDR1 MNHEY, CDR2 SMNVEV (reference sequence). V shed 2 bases and J shed 3 bases, with 8 bases lying between them. CDR3 length: 14 residues. The chain's CDR3 is CASSLAGDNQPQHF. The CDR3 coding sequence is TGTGCCAGCAGTTTAGCGGGGGACAATCAGCCCCAGCATTTT.

This clonotype came up a few times. CDR3 DNA sequence: TGTGCCAGCAGTGACAGGGTATTGGCAGGGGGCGAGCAGTACTTC. Translated: CASSDRVLAGGEQYF. J is TRBJ2-7 and V is TRBV25-1, with 7 bases identical to TRBD1. Germline loops: CDR1 MGHDK, CDR2 SYGVNS. The length of the CDR3 is 15 residues. The V gene end was trimmed by 3 bases and the J gene end by 6 bases; junction bases not matched to a gene: 11.

The V call is TRBV7-9, the J call TRBJ1-2; a weak D match, TRBD1 (5 bases). Germline CDR1 is SEHNR and CDR2 is FQNEAQ (reference sequence). This CDR3 is 13 amino acids long. The germline V and J ends were trimmed by 6 bases and 4 bases, with 12 bases remaining between them. The CDR3 protein is CASRRGDLYGYTF. The CDR3 DNA follows: TGTGCCAGCAGGAGGGGCGATCTCTATGGCTACACCTTC.

V usage is TRBV10-3 and J usage is TRBJ2-1; a possible D gene is TRBD1 (5 bases). The CDR3 has 16 residues. CDR1 and CDR2 (germline): ENHRY, SYGVKD. V was cut by 6 bases and J by 3 bases, with 18 bases left in between. The CDR3 sequence: CAIREKDKAFYNEQFF. The CDR3 DNA follows: TGTGCCATCAGAGAGAAGGACAAGGCCTTCTACAATGAGCAGTTCTTC.

As regards this clonotype: This clone may be a read error of a much larger clone one base away. The chain has TRBV7-9 and TRBJ1-1; D not certain. V lost 2 bases and J 1 base, leaving 5 bases between the germline ends. CDR3 length: 13 amino acids. Looked up from germline, CDR1 is SEHNR and CDR2 is FQNEAQ (reference sequence). This CDR3 is CASSLQQNTEAFF. CDR3 coding DNA: TGTGCCAGCAGCTTACAGCAGAACACTGAAGCTTTCTTT.